This TCR beta chain was recorded in a study of OX40 agonist ivuxolimab in advanced cancers. At the level of the study: Among those enrolled, mean age was around 60 years (range roughly 20 to 80) and about 79% were male. People who had prior anti-PD-1, anti-PD-L1 or anti-CTLA-4 therapy could take part, and approximately 43% had some.

This CDR3 is 14 amino acids long. Germline loops: CDR1 SGHKS, CDR2 YYEKEE (reference sequence). V was shortened by 0 bases and J by 6 bases, with 11 bases between the two germline ends. Some clones are missing from TCRdb's copy, which holds only in-frame ones; the method was immunoSEQ multiplex PCR. The repertoire includes fewer than 60,000 clones, roughly 82% of them detected once, and more than 3.5% sits in the top ten. Study-wide results and limits: Relative to CD4+, CD8+ T cells held more expanded clones on average.

A note on this clone: Its antigen is not known.

This TCR came from an adult with an advanced solid tumor such as melanoma, head and neck, liver or kidney cancer. Source: CD4+ or CD8+ T cells sorted from blood, taken in a trial of the OX40 agonist ivuxolimab. The chain uses TRBV5-5 and TRBJ2-3, with D possibly being TRBD2 (6 bases). CDR3 amino acids: CASSLDRRADTQYF. CDR3 bases: TGTGCCAGCAGCTTGGATCGGAGGGCGGATACGCAGTATTTT. Full variable domain (rest looked up from reference TRBV5-5 and TRBJ2-3): DAGVTQSPTHLIKTRGQQVTLRCSPISGHKSVSWYQQVLGQGPQFIFQYYEKEERGRGNFPDRFSARQFPNYSSELNVNALLLGDSALYLCASSLDRRADTQYFGPGTRLTVL.